A single sample is the source of the 10 T cell receptor beta chains below, sequenced in a study of OX40 agonist ivuxolimab in advanced cancers. TCRdb's copy holds only in-frame clones and misses some; the assay was immunoSEQ multiplex PCR. This sample has 54,000 or so clones, with 84% found just once. The sample in question was CD4+ or CD8+ T cells sorted from blood, obtained in a trial of the OX40 agonist ivuxolimab. Every receptor here comes from an adult with an advanced solid tumor such as melanoma, head and neck, liver or kidney cancer.

The sample holds one count of this clone. The chain carries TRBV5-6 and TRBJ2-5; 7 bases are shared with TRBD2. This CDR3 has 15 amino acids. V dropped 1 base and J dropped 5; count of bases not matched to a gene: 8. Germline V lookup: CDR1 SGHDT, CDR2 YYEEEE. CDR3 region: CASSLRTLGGETQYF. The DNA of the CDR3 is TGTGCCAGCAGCTTGAGGACACTGGGAGGGGAGACCCAGTACTTC.

The chain is built from TRBV11-2 and TRBJ2-1; D may correspond to TRBD1 or TRBD2 (6 bases each). CDR1 is SGHAT, CDR2 FQNNGV, per germline. The CDR3 length is 14 residues. V shed 1 base and J shed 5 bases, with 9 bases lying between them. Here the CDR3 reads CASSLGGADNEQFF. CDR3 nucleotides: TGTGCCAGCAGCTTAGGGGGGGCGGACAATGAGCAGTTCTTC.

This sequence joins TRBV5-4 and TRBJ1-2; tentative D call: TRBD1 (5 bases). Trimming left V 4 bases short and J 2 bases short, with 15 bases between. In germline, CDR1 is SGHNT, CDR2 YYREEE (reference sequence). The CDR3 is 15 amino acids. The CDR3 DNA is TGTGCCAGCAGCCCGGCAGGCAGGGCAAACTATGGCTACACCTTC. It specifies CASSPAGRANYGYTF.

The genes are TRBV2 and TRBJ1-1, with D uncertain. V was clipped by 7 bases and J by 4 bases, with 13 bases between them. This CDR3 is built from 13 residues. CDR1 is SNHLY and CDR2 is FYNNEI in the germline V gene. CDR3 nucleotides: TGTGCCAGCAAGGAAGGTGAGGTCACTGAAGCTTTCTTT. It is translated as CASKEGEVTEAFF.

This chain links TRBV30 with TRBJ1-1; 7 nucleotides line up with TRBD1. The CDR3 is made up of 13 amino acids. Germline V gene data show CDR1 as GTSNPN and CDR2 as SVGIG (reference sequence). V lost 4 bases, J lost 4 bases, and 6 bases stayed unmatched. CDR3 DNA: TGTGCCTGGACGAGGGGGCCTGGCACTGAAGCTTTCTTT. Encoded protein: CAWTRGPGTEAFF.

This clone was observed many times. This rearrangement joins TRBV7-2 to TRBJ2-2, with D possibly TRBD2 on 6 matching bases. The length of the CDR3 is 15 residues. Germline V lookup: CDR1 SGHTA, CDR2 FQGNSA. Trimming cost V 1 base and J 7 bases, with 13 bases left between them. In DNA, the CDR3 is TGTGCCAGCAGCTTAGTTGGCGGGACGATCGGGGAGCTGTTTTTT. Encoded protein: CASSLVGGTIGELFF.

As concerns this clone: Germline is not matched at one junction end, which may reflect a read error. The chain carries TRBV28 and TRBJ1-2; D call uncertain. Per the germline V gene, CDR1 is MDHEN and CDR2 is SYDVKM. This CDR3 has 13 amino acids. CDR3 nucleotide sequence: TGTGCCGGCAGTGAGCCAGCTAACTATGGCTACACCTTC. Translated, it gives CAGSEPANYGYTF.

This clone was detected only once. CDR3 sequence reads: CASSQARASNTEAFF. Here the CDR3 DNA reads TGCGCCAGCAGCCAAGCCCGGGCATCGAACACTGAAGCTTTCTTT. The chain employs TRBV4-1 and TRBJ1-1; D unresolved. Trimming removed 1 base at V and 1 base at J, with 10 bases between. The CDR3 spans 15 residues. CDR1 and CDR2 (germline): MGHRA, YSYEKL.

This clone counts as medium-sized (0.01 to 0.1%). The chain links TRBV4-2 to TRBJ2-1, with D perhaps TRBD2 (5 bases). CDR3 length: 16 amino acids. Per germline, CDR1 LGHNA and CDR2 YNFKEQ. The V end was cut by 4 bases, the J end by 6 bases, with 19 bases between. The CDR3 coding sequence is TGTGCCAGCAGCCCTCAGGTCAGGCCCGAGGGCAATGAGCAGTTCTTC. It encodes CASSPQVRPEGNEQFF.

V is TRBV10-3 and J is TRBJ2-7, with 8 bases matching TRBD1. The CDR3 sequence is 16 residues long. V was pared by 4 bases and J by 5 bases, with 13 bases of the junction left unmatched. Germline values: CDR1 ENHRY, CDR2 SYGVKD. This CDR3 reads CAISGSGTGMVDEQYF. For the CDR3, the DNA is TGTGCCATCAGTGGTTCCGGGACAGGTATGGTGGACGAGCAGTACTTC.